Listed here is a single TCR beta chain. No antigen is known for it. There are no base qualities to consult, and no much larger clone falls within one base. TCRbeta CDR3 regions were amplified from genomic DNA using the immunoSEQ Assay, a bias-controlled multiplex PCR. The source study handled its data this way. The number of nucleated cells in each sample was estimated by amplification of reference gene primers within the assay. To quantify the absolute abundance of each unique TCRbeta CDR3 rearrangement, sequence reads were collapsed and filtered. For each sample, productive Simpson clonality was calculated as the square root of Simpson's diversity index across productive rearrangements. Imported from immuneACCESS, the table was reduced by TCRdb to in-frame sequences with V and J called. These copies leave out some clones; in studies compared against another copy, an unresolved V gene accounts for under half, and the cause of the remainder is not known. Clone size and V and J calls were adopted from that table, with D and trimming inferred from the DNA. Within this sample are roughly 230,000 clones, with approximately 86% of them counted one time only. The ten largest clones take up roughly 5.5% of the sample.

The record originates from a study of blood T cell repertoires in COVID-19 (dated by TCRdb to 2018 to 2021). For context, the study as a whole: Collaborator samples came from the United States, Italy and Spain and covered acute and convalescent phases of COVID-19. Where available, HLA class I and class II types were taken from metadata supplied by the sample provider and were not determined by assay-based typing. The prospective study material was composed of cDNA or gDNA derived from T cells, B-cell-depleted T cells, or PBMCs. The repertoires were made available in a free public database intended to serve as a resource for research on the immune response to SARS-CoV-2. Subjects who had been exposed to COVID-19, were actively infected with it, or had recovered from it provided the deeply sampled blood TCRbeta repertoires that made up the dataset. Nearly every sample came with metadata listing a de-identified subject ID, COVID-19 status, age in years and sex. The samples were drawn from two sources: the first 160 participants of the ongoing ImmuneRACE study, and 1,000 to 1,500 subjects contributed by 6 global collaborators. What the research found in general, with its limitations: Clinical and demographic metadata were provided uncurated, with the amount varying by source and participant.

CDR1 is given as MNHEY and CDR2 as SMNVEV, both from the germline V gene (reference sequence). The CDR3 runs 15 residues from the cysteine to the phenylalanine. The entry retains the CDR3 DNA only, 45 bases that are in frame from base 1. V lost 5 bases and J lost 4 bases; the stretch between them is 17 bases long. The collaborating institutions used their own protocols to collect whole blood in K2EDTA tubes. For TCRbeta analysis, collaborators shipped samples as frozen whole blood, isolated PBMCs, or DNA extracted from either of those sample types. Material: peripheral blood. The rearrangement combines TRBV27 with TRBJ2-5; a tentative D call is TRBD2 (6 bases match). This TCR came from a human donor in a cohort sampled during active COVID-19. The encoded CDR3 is CASSPYSGGRETQYF. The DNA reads TGTGCCAGCAGTCCCTATAGCGGCGGCCGAGAGACCCAGTACTTC.